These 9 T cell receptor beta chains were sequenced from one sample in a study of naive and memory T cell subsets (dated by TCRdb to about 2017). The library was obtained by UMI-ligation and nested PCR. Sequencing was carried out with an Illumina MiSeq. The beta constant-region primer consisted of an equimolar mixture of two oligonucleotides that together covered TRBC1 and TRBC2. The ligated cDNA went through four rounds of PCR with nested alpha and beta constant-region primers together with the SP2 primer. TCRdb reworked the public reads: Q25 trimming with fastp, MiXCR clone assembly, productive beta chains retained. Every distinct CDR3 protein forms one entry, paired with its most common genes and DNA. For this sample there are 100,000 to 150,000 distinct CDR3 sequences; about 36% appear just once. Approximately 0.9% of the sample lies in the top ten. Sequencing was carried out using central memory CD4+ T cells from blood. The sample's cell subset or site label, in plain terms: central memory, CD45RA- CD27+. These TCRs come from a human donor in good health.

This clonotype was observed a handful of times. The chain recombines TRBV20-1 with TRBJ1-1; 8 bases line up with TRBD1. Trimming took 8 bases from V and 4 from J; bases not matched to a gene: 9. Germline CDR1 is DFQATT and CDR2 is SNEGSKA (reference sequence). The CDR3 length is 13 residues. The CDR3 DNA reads TGCAGTCAGGCCGGACAGGGTTCCACTGAAGCTTTCTTT. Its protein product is CSQAGQGSTEAFF.

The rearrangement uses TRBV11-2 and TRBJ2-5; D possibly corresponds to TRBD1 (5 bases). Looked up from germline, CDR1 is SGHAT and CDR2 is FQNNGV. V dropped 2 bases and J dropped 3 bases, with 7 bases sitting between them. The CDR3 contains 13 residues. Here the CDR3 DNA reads TGTGCCAGCAGCTTACAGGGTAAAGAGACCCAGTACTTC. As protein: CASSLQGKETQYF. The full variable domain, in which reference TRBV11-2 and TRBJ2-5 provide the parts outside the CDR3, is EAGVAQSPRYKIIEKRQSVAFWCNPISGHATLYWYQQILGQGPKLLIQFQNNGVVDDSQLPKDRFSAERLKGVDSTLKIQPAKLEDSAVYLCASSLQGKETQYFGPGTRLLVL.

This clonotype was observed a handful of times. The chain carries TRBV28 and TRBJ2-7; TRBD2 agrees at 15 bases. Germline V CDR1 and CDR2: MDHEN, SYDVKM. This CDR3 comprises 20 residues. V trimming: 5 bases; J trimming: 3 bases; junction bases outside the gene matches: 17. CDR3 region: CASSPTRTSGRALSFYEQYF. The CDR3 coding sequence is TGTGCCAGCAGTCCAACGCGGACTAGCGGGAGGGCCTTATCGTTCTACGAGCAGTACTTC.

CDR3 sequence: CAIAKQGAETEAFF. CDR3 in DNA: TGTGCCATCGCTAAACAGGGGGCCGAGACTGAAGCTTTCTTT. The gene calls are TRBV10-3 and TRBJ1-1; 9 bases are a match to TRBD1. The trim removed 8 bases at V and 5 bases at J, leaving 9 bases unmatched. Germline CDR1 and CDR2: ENHRY and SYGVKD. This CDR3 has 14 amino acids.

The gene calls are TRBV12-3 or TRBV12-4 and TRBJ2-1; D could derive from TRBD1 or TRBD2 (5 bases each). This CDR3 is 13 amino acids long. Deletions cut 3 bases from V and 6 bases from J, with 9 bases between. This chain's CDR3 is CASSLGPSNEQFF. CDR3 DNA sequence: TGTGCCAGCAGTTTGGGACCAAGCAATGAGCAGTTCTTC.

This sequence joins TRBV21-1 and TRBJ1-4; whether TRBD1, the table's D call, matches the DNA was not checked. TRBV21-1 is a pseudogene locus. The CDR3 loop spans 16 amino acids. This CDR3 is CASSKGVTGIEEKLFF. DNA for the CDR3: TGTGCCAGCAGCAAAGGCGTGACAGGGATAGAAGAAAAACTGTTTTTT.

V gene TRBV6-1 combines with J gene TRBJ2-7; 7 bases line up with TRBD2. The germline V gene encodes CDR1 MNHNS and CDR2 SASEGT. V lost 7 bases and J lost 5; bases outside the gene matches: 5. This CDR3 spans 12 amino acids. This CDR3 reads CASTSRGDEQYF. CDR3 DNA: TGTGCCAGCACCAGTCGGGGGGACGAGCAGTACTTC.

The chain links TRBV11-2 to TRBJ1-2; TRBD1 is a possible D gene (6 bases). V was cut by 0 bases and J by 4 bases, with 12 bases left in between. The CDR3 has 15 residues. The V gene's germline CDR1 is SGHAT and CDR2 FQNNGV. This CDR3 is CASSLDGGPVYGYTF. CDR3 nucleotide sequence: TGTGCCAGCAGCTTAGACGGGGGGCCAGTCTATGGCTACACCTTC.

The CDR3 bases are TGCAGTGCTAGAGTCAAGGGCCTAGGATATAATTCACCCCTCCACTTT. This translates into CSARVKGLGYNSPLHF. The chain recombines TRBV20-1 with TRBJ1-6; D remains ambiguous. The germline CDR1 and CDR2 sequences are DFQATT and SNEGSKA (reference sequence). CDR3 size: 16 residues. With 1 base removed from V and 4 bases from J, the gap between germline ends came to 14 bases.